This TCR beta chain appears in the sequencing data of a study of beta chain features in type 1 diabetes. Whole-study results and caveats: Across all four CD4+ subsets, people with type 1 diabetes showed modestly shorter TCRB CDR3s.

Expressed TCRB transcripts were sequenced because the entire RNA isolate underwent reverse transcription. Profiled with immunoSEQ multiplex PCR; TCRdb holds only in-frame clones, not every one. The table includes roughly 140,000 clones, 10% detected once. In the case of this clone: The antigen is undetermined.

From germline, CDR1 is SEHNR and CDR2 FQNEAQ (reference sequence). The CDR3 runs 14 residues. Trimming shortened V by 1 base and J by 7 bases, and 11 bases separated the two germline ends. The clonotype originates from a man younger than 45 with type 1 diabetes. Sequenced: central memory CD4+ T cells from blood. J is TRBJ1-5 and V is TRBV7-9; D uncertain. This CDR3 reads CASSLEAEGQPQHF. The CDR3 region has the DNA TGTGCCAGCAGCTTAGAGGCGGAGGGCCAGCCCCAGCATTTT.